This TCR beta chain was documented in a study of cytomegalovirus exposure and HLA in healthy donors. Whole-study results and caveats: A cluster of highly shared sequence variants was likely a sequencing artifact. Cytomegalovirus association was assigned to more than 150 TCR beta chains. An analysis that was carried out later associated 15,000 to 20,000 TCR beta sequences with HLA alleles at 0.05 false discovery rate.

Regarding donors, all were healthy bone marrow donors. Germline CDR1 and CDR2: MGHRA and YSYEKL. The CDR3 consists of 15 residues. V lost 4 bases and J lost 0; bases outside the gene matches: 5. Only one count was recorded for this clone. Its antigen is unidentified. PCR employed 60 Vbeta and 13 Jbeta primers. Only in-frame clones appear in the TCRdb table, and some are missing; sequencing was by immunoSEQ multiplex PCR. The sample yields 95,000 to 130,000 clones, about 80% seen once. Sequenced material: PBMCs. The sequence was obtained from a man aged 30 to 39 in good health and CMV-seropositive. The chain uses TRBV4-1 and TRBJ2-7; 8 nucleotides agree with TRBD1. The CDR3 loop is CASSRGQESSYEQYF. CDR3 coding DNA: TGCGCCAGCAGCCGGGGACAGGAGAGCTCCTACGAGCAGTACTTC.